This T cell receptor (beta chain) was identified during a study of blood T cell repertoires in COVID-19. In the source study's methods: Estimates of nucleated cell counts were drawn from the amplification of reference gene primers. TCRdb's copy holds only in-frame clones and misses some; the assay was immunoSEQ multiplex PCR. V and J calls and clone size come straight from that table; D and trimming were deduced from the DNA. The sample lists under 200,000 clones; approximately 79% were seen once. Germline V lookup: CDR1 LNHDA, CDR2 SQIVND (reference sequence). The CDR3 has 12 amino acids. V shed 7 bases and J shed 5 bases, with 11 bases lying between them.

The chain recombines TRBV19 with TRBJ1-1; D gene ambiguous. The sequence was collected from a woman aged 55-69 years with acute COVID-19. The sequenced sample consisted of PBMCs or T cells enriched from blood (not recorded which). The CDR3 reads CASISSGTEAFF. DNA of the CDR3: TGTGCCAGTATTTCCTCGGGGACTGAAGCTTTCTTT. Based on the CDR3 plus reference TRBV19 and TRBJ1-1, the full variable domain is DGGITQSPKYLFRKEGQNVTLSCEQNLNHDAMYWYRQDPGQGLRLIYYSQIVNDFQKGDIAEGYSVSREKKESFPLTVTSAQKNPTAFYLCASISSGTEAFFGQGTRLTVV.